The 5 T cell receptor beta chains in this list originate from one sample, sequenced in a study of OX40 agonist ivuxolimab in advanced cancers. TCRdb keeps only in-frame clones here, not all; method: immunoSEQ multiplex PCR. The profile shows 55,000 to 80,000 clones, more than 65% of them singletons. Specimen: CD4+ or CD8+ T cells sorted from blood, collected in a trial of the OX40 agonist ivuxolimab. The receptors stem from an adult with an advanced solid tumor such as melanoma, head and neck, liver or kidney cancer.

This clone was detected a few times. The rearrangement joins TRBV6-6 to TRBJ1-6; unclear D gene. The CDR3 consists of 15 residues. Trimming cost V 6 bases and J 9 bases, with 18 bases left between them. Germline loops: CDR1 MNHNY, CDR2 SVGAGI (reference sequence). For the CDR3, the DNA is TGTGCCAGCAGGCCTCCAGGAGAGGTGGGTTCACCCCTCCACTTT. Its translation: CASRPPGEVGSPLHF.

The chain joins TRBV6-5 to TRBJ2-7; 7 bases agree with TRBD1. The V gene end was trimmed by 4 bases and the J gene end by 2 bases; junction bases not matched to a gene: 5. Per the germline V gene, CDR1 is MNHEY and CDR2 is SVGAGI. There are 14 residues in the CDR3. As DNA, the CDR3 is TGTGCCAGCAGTTCCGACAGGGTACCCTACGAGCAGTACTTC. Its translation: CASSSDRVPYEQYF.

V is TRBV6-5 and J is TRBJ2-3; TRBD2 agrees at 8 bases. Germline V gene sequence: CDR1 MNHEY, CDR2 SVGAGI. The CDR3 length is 14 residues. The junction had 6 bases not matched to a gene; V was cut back by 6 bases and J by 4 bases. CDR3 in DNA: TGTGCCAGCAGACCGGGGGGGCGGCCAGATACGCAGTATTTT. Translated, it gives CASRPGGRPDTQYF.

The J gene is TRBJ1-5, the V gene TRBV2; D might be TRBD1 (6 bases). The length of the CDR3 is 14 residues. V dropped 7 bases and J dropped 5 bases, with 15 bases sitting between them. Germline V CDR1 and CDR2: SNHLY, FYNNEI. Here the CDR3 DNA reads TGTGCCAGCACGTACGACAGGACTGATCAGCCCCAGCATTTT. Translation: CASTYDRTDQPQHF.

This chain links TRBV28 with TRBJ1-4; a possible D gene is TRBD1 (6 bases). This CDR3 has 15 residues. V lost 2 bases and J lost 8, with 15 bases in between. Germline CDR1 and CDR2: MDHEN and SYDVKM. CDR3 region: CASSLPDRQAEKLFF. CDR3 DNA: TGTGCCAGCAGTTTACCGGACCGACAGGCGGAAAAACTGTTTTTT.